These 8 T cell receptor beta chains share one sample of origin, sequenced in a study of cytomegalovirus exposure and HLA in healthy donors. This PCR relied on a set of 60 Vbeta primers and 13 Jbeta primers. Produced via immunoSEQ multiplex PCR; TCRdb's table is partial and in-frame only. The sample yields tens of thousands of clones, of which the top ten take up around 3.7%. Sequencing used PBMCs. Receptor source: a male donor in good health and CMV-seronegative.

The chain has TRBV5-6 and TRBJ2-4, with 7 bases lining up with TRBD1. CDR1 is SGHDT and CDR2 is YYEEEE in the germline V gene. The CDR3 runs to 14 residues. J was trimmed by 9 bases and V by 3 bases; bases with no gene match: 9. In DNA, the CDR3 is TGTGCCAGCAGCTCTACACAGGGGATGGTCATTCAGTACTTC. This gives the protein CASSSTQGMVIQYF.

The chain has TRBV25-1 and TRBJ2-3, with D uncertain. Germline assignment: CDR1 MGHDK and CDR2 SYGVNS. The V gene lost 4 bases and the J gene lost 4 bases, with 6 bases spanning the gap. The length of the CDR3 is 12 residues. In DNA form, the CDR3 reads TGTGCCAGCAGTGGGTCGGCAGATACGCAGTATTTT. Residues: CASSGSADTQYF.

This chain joins TRBV7-2 and TRBJ2-7; 9 bases map to TRBD1. The CDR3 length is 15 residues. Germline V gives CDR1 SGHTA, CDR2 FQGNSA. V trimming: 1 base; J trimming: 3 bases; junction bases outside the gene matches: 4. As DNA, the CDR3 is TGTGCCAGCAGCTTAGGGACAGGGGCCTACTACGAGCAGTACTTC. This codes for CASSLGTGAYYEQYF.

This chain links TRBV5-5 with TRBJ2-1; maybe TRBD2 (7 bases). The CDR3 is 16 amino acids. Germline CDR1 SGHKS, CDR2 YYEKEE (reference sequence). The V end was cut by 2 bases, the J end by 5 bases, with 17 bases between. The CDR3 sequence is CASSFESGGPDNEQFF. CDR3 coding DNA: TGTGCCAGCAGCTTTGAGTCCGGGGGGCCCGACAATGAGCAGTTCTTC.

J is TRBJ1-6 and V is TRBV9; D not certain. Germline values: CDR1 SGDLS, CDR2 YYNGEE. CDR3 length equals 13 residues. With 0 bases removed from V and 10 bases from J, the gap between germline ends came to 8 bases. Here the CDR3 reads CASSVGLSSPLHF. CDR3 DNA sequence: TGTGCCAGCAGCGTAGGGCTTTCCTCACCCCTCCACTTT.

The chain recombines TRBV4-2 with TRBJ1-4; 7 nucleotides agree with TRBD1. Germline V gene sequence: CDR1 LGHNA, CDR2 YNFKEQ. The CDR3 has 14 residues. J gave up 8 bases and V 0 bases, and 3 bases lay outside the gene matches. The CDR3 coding sequence is TGTGCCAGCAGCCAAGAAACAGGGGTCGAAAAACTGTTTTTT. This translates into CASSQETGVEKLFF.

The V and J genes are TRBV30 and TRBJ2-7, with 7 positions matching TRBD1. The CDR3 consists of 14 residues. J was trimmed by 2 bases and V by 1 base; bases with no gene match: 5. Per the germline V gene, CDR1 is GTSNPN and CDR2 is SVGIG (reference sequence). The CDR3 is CAWSEGTVAYEQYF. The CDR3 DNA reads TGTGCCTGGAGTGAAGGGACAGTTGCCTACGAGCAGTACTTC.

This chain links TRBV5-4 with TRBJ2-2; possible D gene TRBD2, 5 bases. CDR3 length equals 14 residues. Germline V CDR1 and CDR2: SGHNT, YYREEE (reference sequence). Trimming removed 4 bases at V and 5 bases at J, with 12 bases between. The CDR3 sequence: CASSKATGTGELFF. The CDR3 DNA reads as TGTGCCAGCAGCAAAGCCACGGGGACCGGGGAGCTGTTTTTT.